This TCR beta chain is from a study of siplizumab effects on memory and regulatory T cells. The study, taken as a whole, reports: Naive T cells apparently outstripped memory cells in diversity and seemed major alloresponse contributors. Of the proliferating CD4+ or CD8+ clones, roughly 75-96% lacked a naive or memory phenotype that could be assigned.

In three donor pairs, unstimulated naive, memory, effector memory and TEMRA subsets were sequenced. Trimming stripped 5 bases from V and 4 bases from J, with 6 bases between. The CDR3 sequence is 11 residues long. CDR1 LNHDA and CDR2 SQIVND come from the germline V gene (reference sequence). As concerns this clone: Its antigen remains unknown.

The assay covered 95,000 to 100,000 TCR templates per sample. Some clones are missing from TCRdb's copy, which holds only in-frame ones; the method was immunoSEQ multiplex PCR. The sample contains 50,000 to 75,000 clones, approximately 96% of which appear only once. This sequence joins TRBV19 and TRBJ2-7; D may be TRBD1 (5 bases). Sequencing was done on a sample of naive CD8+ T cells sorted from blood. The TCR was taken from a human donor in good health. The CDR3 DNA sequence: TGTGCCAGTAGTCAGGGATACGAGCAGTACTTC. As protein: CASSQGYEQYF.